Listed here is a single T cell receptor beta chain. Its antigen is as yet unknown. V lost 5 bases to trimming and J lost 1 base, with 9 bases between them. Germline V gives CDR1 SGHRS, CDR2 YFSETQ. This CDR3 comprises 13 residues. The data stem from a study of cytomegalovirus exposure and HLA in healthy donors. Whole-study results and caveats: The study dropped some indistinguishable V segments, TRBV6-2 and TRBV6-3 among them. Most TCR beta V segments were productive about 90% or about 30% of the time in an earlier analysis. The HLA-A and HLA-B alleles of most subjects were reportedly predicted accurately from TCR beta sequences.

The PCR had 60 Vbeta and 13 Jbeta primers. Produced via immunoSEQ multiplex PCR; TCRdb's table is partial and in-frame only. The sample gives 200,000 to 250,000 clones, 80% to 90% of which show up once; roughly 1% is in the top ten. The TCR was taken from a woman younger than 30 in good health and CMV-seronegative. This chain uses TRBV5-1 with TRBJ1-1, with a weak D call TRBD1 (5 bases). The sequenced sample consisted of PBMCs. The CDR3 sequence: CASSFTGNTEAFF. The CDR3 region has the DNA TGCGCCAGCAGTTTCACAGGGAACACTGAAGCTTTCTTT. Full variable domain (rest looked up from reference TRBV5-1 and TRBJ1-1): KAGVTQTPRYLIKTRGQQVTLSCSPISGHRSVSWYQQTPGQGLQFLFEYFSETQRNKGNFPGRFSGRQFSNSRSEMNVSTLELGDSALYLCASSFTGNTEAFFGQGTRLTVV.